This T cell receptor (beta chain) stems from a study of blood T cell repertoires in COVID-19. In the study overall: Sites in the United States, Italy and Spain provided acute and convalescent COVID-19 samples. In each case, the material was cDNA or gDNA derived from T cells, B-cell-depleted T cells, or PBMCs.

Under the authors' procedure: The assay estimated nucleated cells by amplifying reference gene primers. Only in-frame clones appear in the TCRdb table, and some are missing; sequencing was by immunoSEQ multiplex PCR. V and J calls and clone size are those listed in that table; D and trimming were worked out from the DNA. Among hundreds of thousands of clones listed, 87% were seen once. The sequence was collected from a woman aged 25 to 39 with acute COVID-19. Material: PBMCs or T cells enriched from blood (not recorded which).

CDR3 nucleotide sequence: TGTGCCAGCTCAGGCGACACAGGGGCGGACTCCTACGAGCAGTACTTC. The encoded protein is CASSGDTGADSYEQYF. The chain uses TRBV18 and TRBJ2-7; 7 bases align to TRBD1. The CDR3 totals 16 residues. J gave up 0 bases and V 5 bases, and 10 bases lay outside the gene matches. CDR1 and CDR2 (germline): KGHSH, LQKENI.